The TCR beta chain described here comes from a study of T-cell reconstitution after alpha-beta-depleted transplantation in children. Study observations and caveats: Newly produced T cells mostly provided counts and TCRbeta diversity after one year, as hyperexpanded clones declined.

Unique molecular identifiers were incorporated during preparation of the TCRbeta library. TCRdb ran MiXCR on the PCR reads and lists one entry per CDR3 protein. This table holds tens of thousands of distinct CDR3 sequences, under 60% found once. Per the germline V gene, CDR1 is SGDLS and CDR2 is YYNGEE. The ends lost 4 bases at V and 11 bases at J; junction bases unmatched: 14. The CDR3 length is 14 residues. Comment on this clonotype: The antigen is not known.

This TCR was recovered from a boy younger than two with SCID, due to receive a stem cell transplant. The sample was peripheral blood, taken before TCRalphabeta/CD19-depleted stem cell transplant. The chain uses TRBV9 and TRBJ1-1; 7 bases fit TRBD1. CDR3 in amino acids: CASSTGRQGVEAFF. In DNA, the CDR3 is TGTGCCAGCAGCACAGGGAGGCAGGGGGTTGAGGCTTTCTTT. Full variable domain (remainder filled in from reference TRBV9 and TRBJ1-1): DSGVTQTPKHLITATGQRVTLRCSPRSGDLSVYWYQQSLDQGLQFLIQYYNGEERAKGNILERFSAQQFPDLHSELNLSSLELGDSALYFCASSTGRQGVEAFFGQGTRLTVV.